The T cell receptor (beta chain) described here comes from a study of OX40 agonist ivuxolimab in advanced cancers. Study-wide background: Patients were dosed with the agonistic anti-OX40 (CD134) antibody ivuxolimab. Partial responses, seen in three patients, involved one hepatocellular carcinoma and two cutaneous melanomas.

Relative to its sample, this clone is medium-sized. Trimming removed 8 bases from V and 3 bases from J, with 14 bases in between. Per germline, CDR1 MNHEY and CDR2 SVGAGI. The CDR3 runs to 13 residues. Repertoires were generated with immunoSEQ multiplex PCR, while TCRdb's copy carries only in-frame clones and drops some. This sample has about 40,000 clones; 85% to 90% occur once, and the top ten carry about 4.7%. This chain joins TRBV6-5 and TRBJ2-7, with a tentative D call TRBD1 (5 bases). The TCR sequence derives from an adult with an advanced solid tumor such as melanoma, head and neck, liver or kidney cancer. The sample consisted of CD4+ or CD8+ T cells sorted from blood, taken in a trial of the OX40 agonist ivuxolimab. The CDR3 sequence: CASGEGVDYEQYF. The CDR3 coding sequence is TGTGCCAGCGGGGAAGGGGTGGACTACGAGCAGTACTTC.